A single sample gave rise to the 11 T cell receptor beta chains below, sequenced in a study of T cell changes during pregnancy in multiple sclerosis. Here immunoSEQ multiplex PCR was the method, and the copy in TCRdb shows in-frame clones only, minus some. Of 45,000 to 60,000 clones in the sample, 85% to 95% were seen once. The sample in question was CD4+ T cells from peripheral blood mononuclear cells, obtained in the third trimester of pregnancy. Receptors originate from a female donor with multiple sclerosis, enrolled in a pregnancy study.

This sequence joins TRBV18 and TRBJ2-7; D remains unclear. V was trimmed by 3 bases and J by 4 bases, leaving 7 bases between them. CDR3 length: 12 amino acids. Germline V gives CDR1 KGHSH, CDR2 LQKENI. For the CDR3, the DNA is TGTGCCAGCTCACCCGAGAGATACGAGCAGTACTTC. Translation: CASSPERYEQYF.

CDR3 residues: CASRPQGADGYTF. Written as DNA, the CDR3 is TGTGCCAGCAGGCCTCAGGGGGCCGATGGCTACACCTTC. This chain links TRBV11-2 with TRBJ1-2, with TRBD1 matching 8 bases. Germline V lookup: CDR1 SGHAT, CDR2 FQNNGV. The CDR3 loop spans 13 amino acids. V was clipped by 6 bases and J by 6 bases; unmatched bases: 6. Filled out from reference TRBV11-2 and TRBJ1-2, the complete variable domain reads EAGVAQSPRYKIIEKRQSVAFWCNPISGHATLYWYQQILGQGPKLLIQFQNNGVVDDSQLPKDRFSAERLKGVDSTLKIQPAKLEDSAVYLCASRPQGADGYTFGSGTRLTVV.

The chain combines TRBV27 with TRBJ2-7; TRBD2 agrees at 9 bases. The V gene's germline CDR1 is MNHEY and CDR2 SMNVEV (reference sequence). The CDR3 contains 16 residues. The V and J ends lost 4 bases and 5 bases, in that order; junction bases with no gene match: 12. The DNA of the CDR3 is TGTGCCAGCAGTTCCCAAATTGCTAGCGGGAAAAACGAGCAGTACTTC. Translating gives CASSSQIASGKNEQYF.

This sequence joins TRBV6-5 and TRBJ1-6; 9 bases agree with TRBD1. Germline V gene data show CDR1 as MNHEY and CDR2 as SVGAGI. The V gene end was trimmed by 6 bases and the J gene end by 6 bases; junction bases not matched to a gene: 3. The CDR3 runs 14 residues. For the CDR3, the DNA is TGTGCCAGCAGCCTACAGGGGGCTAATTCACCCCTCCACTTT. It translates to CASSLQGANSPLHF.

For the CDR3, the DNA is TGTGCCAGCAGTAGGGATCAGGGGGGATACAATGAGCAGTTCTTC. Translated, it gives CASSRDQGGYNEQFF. The chain couples TRBV6-1 to TRBJ2-1; a weak D match, TRBD1 (7 bases). Germline V CDR1 and CDR2: MNHNS, SASEGT. The length of the CDR3 is 15 residues. The V end lost 5 bases, the J end lost 4 bases, and 15 bases lay between the germline ends.

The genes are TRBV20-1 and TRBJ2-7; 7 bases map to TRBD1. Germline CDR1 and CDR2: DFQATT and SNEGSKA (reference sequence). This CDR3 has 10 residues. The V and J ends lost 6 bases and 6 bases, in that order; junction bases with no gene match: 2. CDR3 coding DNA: TGCAGTGCACACAGGGGCGAGCAGTACTTC. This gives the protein CSAHRGEQYF.

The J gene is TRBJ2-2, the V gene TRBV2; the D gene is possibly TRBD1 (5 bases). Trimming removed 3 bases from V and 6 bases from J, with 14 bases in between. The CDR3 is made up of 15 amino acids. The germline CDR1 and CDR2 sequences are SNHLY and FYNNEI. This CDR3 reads CASSDGWGLAGELFF. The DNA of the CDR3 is TGTGCCAGCAGTGACGGGTGGGGCCTTGCCGGGGAGCTGTTTTTT.

CDR3 loop: CASSFGQGAKAGELFF. The CDR3 region has the DNA TGCGCCAGCAGCTTTGGACAGGGGGCAAAGGCCGGGGAGCTGTTTTTT. This chain uses TRBV5-1 with TRBJ2-2, with TRBD1 matching 11 bases. With V trimmed by 2 bases and J by 6 bases, 6 bases remained unmatched. Germline CDR1 and CDR2: SGHRS and YFSETQ. CDR3 length equals 16 residues.

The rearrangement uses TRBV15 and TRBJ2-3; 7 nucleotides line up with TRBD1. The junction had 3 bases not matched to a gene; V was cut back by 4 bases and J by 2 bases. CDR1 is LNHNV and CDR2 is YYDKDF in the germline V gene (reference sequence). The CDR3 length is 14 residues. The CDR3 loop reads CATSTDRNTDTQYF. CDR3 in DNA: TGTGCCACCAGCACGGACAGGAACACAGATACGCAGTATTTT.

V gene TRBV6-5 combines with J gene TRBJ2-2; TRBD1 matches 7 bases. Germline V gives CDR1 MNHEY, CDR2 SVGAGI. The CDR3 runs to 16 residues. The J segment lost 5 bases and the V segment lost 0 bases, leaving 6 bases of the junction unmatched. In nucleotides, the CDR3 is TGTGCCAGCAGTTACTCAGGGGGCCGAGGGACCGGGGAGCTGTTTTTT. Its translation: CASSYSGGRGTGELFF.

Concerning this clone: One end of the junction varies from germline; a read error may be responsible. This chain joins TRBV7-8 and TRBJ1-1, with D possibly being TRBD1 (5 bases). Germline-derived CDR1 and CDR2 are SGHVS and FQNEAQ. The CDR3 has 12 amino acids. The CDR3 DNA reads TGTGTCAGCAGCCACGGGGGATTCGAAGCTTTCTTT. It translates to CVSSHGGFEAFF.